This T cell receptor (beta chain) derives from a study of CD8 T cells in ankylosing spondylitis. Molecular-barcoded quantitative 5'-RACE produced these TCR beta libraries. From the 5' RACE reads, TCRdb called clonotypes with MiXCR, one entry per CDR3 protein. Here the sample spans under 450,000 distinct CDR3 sequences, roughly 20% being singletons. As concerns this clonotype: Its antigen remains unidentified.

The V and J ends lost 4 bases and 6 bases respectively, with 18 bases between them. Germline assignment: CDR1 SEHNR and CDR2 FQNEAQ (reference sequence). The CDR3 loop spans 16 amino acids. Study results and caveats: Disease-linked clones bore a CD8+ phenotype, appearing relatively rarely in peripheral blood.

The TCR originated in a male donor with ankylosing spondylitis or in good health (not recorded which). The sequenced sample was blood, either unsorted or a sorted T cell fraction (not recorded which). This chain connects TRBV7-9 to TRBJ2-2, with D unresolved. For the CDR3, the DNA is TGTGCCAGCAGCTCCTCCTTGGCTCCAACGTCCGGGGAGCTGTTTTTT. It codes for CASSSSLAPTSGELFF.